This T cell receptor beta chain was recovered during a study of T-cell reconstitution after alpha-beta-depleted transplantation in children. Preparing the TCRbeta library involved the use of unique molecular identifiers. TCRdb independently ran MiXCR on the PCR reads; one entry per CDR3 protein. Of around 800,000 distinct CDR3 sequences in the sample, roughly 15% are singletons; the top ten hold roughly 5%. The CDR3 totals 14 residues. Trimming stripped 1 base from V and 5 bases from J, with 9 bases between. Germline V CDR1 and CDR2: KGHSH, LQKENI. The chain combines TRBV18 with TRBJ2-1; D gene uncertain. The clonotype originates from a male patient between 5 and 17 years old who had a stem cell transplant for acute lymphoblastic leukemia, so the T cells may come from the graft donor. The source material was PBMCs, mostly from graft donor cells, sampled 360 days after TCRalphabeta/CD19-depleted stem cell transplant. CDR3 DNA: TGTGCCAGCTCACCACTGTTGGGTGACAATGAGCAGTTCTTC. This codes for CASSPLLGDNEQFF.